The present TCR beta chain was sequenced within a study of T cells in Graves' hyperthyroidism and ophthalmopathy. Across the study: At the time of initial diagnosis and before any treatment, peripheral blood was collected.

This clonotype was seen repeatedly, ten times or more. Diagnosis of hyperthyroidism was new in patients aged 18 to 65, and its duration was under 2 months. Reasons for excluding patients were uncontrolled infection, other autoimmune disease, pregnancy or lactation. Sample collection date corresponds to first hyperthyroidism diagnosis, prior to any ophthalmopathy symptoms. This CDR3 has 14 residues. The V gene lost 0 bases and the J gene lost 0 bases, with 5 bases spanning the gap. From RNA transcripts, TCR beta CDR3 regions were amplified. First-round RT-PCR of the TCR CDR3 relied on the HTBI primer set. TCRdb re-derived calls from the multiplex PCR reads in MiXCR, one entry per CDR3 protein. The sample yields around 700,000 distinct CDR3 sequences, around a sixth seen once.

The origin of this receptor is a woman between 50 and 59 years old with Graves' hyperthyroidism that later progressed to Graves' ophthalmopathy. The sequencing input was blood. This chain links TRBV12-3 or TRBV12-4 with TRBJ1-1; D is uncertain. In nucleotides, the CDR3 is TGTGCCAGCAGTTTAGCGCTAATGAACACTGAAGCTTTCTTT. Its translation: CASSLALMNTEAFF.